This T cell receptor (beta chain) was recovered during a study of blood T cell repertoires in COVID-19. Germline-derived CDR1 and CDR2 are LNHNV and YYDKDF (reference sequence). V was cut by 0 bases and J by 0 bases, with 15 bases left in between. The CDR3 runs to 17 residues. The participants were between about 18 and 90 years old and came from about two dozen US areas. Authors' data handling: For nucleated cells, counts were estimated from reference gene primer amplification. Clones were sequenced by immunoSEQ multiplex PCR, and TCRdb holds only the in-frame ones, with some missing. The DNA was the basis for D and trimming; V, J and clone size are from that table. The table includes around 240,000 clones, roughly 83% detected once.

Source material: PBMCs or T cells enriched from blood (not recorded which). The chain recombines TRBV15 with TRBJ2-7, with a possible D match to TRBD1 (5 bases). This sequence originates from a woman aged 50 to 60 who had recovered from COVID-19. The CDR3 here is CATSRDPGYRFSYEQYF. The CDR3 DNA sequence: TGTGCCACCAGCAGAGACCCCGGATACAGGTTCTCCTACGAGCAGTACTTC.